This note documents a single T cell receptor (beta chain) sequence. Its antigen is still unknown. Trimming removed 7 bases from V and 6 bases from J, with 15 bases in between. The CDR3 consists of 12 residues. Germline lookup yields CDR1 SQVTM and CDR2 ANQGSEA. Assay used: immunoSEQ multiplex PCR; TCRdb lists only in-frame clones, some missing. The repertoire holds about 94,000 clones, with 85% as singletons. This sample was included in a study of T cell responses to AZD1222 COVID-19 vaccine. Overall study results and limits: Recipients of AZD1222 seropositive at baseline numbered only 6 or 7. The sample set comprised mostly white British donors with more females, and clonal diversity was possibly underestimated. Regions 160-218 and 743-854 held dominance among vaccine-associated CD4 TCRs, which spanned spike. Sampling that yielded the repertoires occurred only after the peak T cell response.

The genes are TRBV29-1 and TRBJ1-2; TRBD1 might be the D (5 bases). The sample consisted of peripheral blood, taken 28 days after the second AZD1222 dose. This clonotype was obtained from an adult who received the AZD1222 COVID-19 vaccine. In DNA form, the CDR3 reads TGCAGCGCCGCCCGGGGGGGTCATGGCTACACCTTC. Amino acids: CSAARGGHGYTF.